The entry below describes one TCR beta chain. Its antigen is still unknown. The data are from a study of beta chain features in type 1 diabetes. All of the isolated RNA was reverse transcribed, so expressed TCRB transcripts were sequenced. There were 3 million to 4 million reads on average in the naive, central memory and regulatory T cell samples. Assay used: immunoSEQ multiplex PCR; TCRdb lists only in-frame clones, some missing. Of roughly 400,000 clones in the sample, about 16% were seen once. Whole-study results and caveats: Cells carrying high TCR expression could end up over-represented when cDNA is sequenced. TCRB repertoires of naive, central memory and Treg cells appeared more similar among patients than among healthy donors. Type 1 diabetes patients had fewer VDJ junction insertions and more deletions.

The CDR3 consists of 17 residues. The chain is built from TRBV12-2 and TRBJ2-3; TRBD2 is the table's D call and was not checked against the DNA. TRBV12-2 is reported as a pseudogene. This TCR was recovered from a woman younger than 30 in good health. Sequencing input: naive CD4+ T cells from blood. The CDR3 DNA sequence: TGTGCAAGTCGCTTAGTAACTAGCGGGAGGTGCACAGATACGCAGTATTTT. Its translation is CASRLVTSGRCTDTQYF.